The 20 T cell receptor beta chains below all came from one sample that was sequenced in a study of T cell responses to AZD1222 COVID-19 vaccine (dated by TCRdb to the early 2020s). The label giving this sample's time point can be read as: about 28 days (+/-7) after the second vaccine dose. Library preparation was by the immunoSEQ multiplex PCR assay. As stored in TCRdb, this immuneACCESS dataset retains in-frame rearrangements with V and J assigned. A fraction of the clones does not appear; measured against another copy, unresolved V genes explain less than half of the discrepancy, and the remainder lacks a known reason. The sample table shows about 140,000 clones, and around 92% are seen once. Jointly, the top ten make up 3.6% of the sample. This sample comprised peripheral blood, obtained 28 days after the second AZD1222 dose. Receptors originate from an adult who received the AZD1222 COVID-19 vaccine.

The CDR3 reads CSVLDRGQSGANVLTF. The DNA of the CDR3 is TGCAGCGTCCTGGACAGGGGGCAATCTGGGGCCAACGTCCTGACTTTC. The chain joins TRBV29-1 to TRBJ2-6; 11 bases map to TRBD1. J gave up 1 base and V 6 bases, and 5 bases lay outside the gene matches. The CDR3 is 16 residues long. Germline V gene data show CDR1 as SQVTM and CDR2 as ANQGSEA. The complete variable domain, with remaining parts taken from reference TRBV29-1 and TRBJ2-6, reads SAVISQKPSRDICQRGTSLTIQCQVDSQVTMMFWYRQQPGQSLTLIATANQGSEATYESGFVIDKFPISRPNLTFSTLTVSNMSPEDSSIYLCSVLDRGQSGANVLTFGAGSRLTVL.

V usage is TRBV7-9 and J usage is TRBJ1-6; D unresolved. The CDR3 sequence is 11 residues long. Germline V CDR1 and CDR2: SEHNR, FQNEAQ (reference sequence). The V end lost 7 bases, the J end lost 8 bases, and 6 bases lay between the germline ends. CDR3 DNA sequence: TGTGCCAGCACCGATTATTCACCCCTCCACTTT. This codes for CASTDYSPLHF.

The chain recombines TRBV2 with TRBJ1-5; D may be TRBD1 (5 bases). The CDR3 has 15 amino acids. Germline-derived CDR1 and CDR2 are SNHLY and FYNNEI. Trimming removed 4 bases at V and 6 bases at J, with 16 bases between. The CDR3 spells CASSGVRGKSQPQHF. The CDR3 DNA sequence: TGTGCCAGCAGTGGGGTGAGGGGCAAGAGTCAGCCCCAGCATTTT.

V usage is TRBV5-1 and J usage is TRBJ1-3, with unresolved D. CDR3 length: 12 amino acids. Deletions cut 4 bases from V and 12 bases from J, with 14 bases between. Per germline, CDR1 SGHRS and CDR2 YFSETQ. The DNA of the CDR3 is TGCGCCAGCAGCCACGACGGGAATGTCATATATTTT. It translates to CASSHDGNVIYF.

This chain joins TRBV4-1 and TRBJ1-3; 8 positions agree with TRBD1. There are 19 residues in the CDR3. V lost 3 bases and J lost 2; bases outside the gene matches: 15. CDR1 is MGHRA and CDR2 is YSYEKL in the germline V gene. The DNA of the CDR3 is TGCGCCAGCAGCCAGGGAAATTATCAGGGGGCGATCGCTGGAAACACCATATATTTT. Residues: CASSQGNYQGAIAGNTIYF.

The gene calls are TRBV28 and TRBJ1-6; TRBD1 might be the D (6 bases). CDR3 size: 15 residues. Trimming pared 7 bases from V and 7 bases from J, leaving 17 bases between. The germline gives CDR1 MDHEN, CDR2 SYDVKM. The CDR3 nucleotides read TGTGCCAGCACCCGAGCCGACAGGCAGAATTCACCCCTCCACTTT. Translating it yields CASTRADRQNSPLHF.

Here the CDR3 reads CASIKLWGVGTEAFF. The DNA of the CDR3 is TGTGCCAGCATCAAATTGTGGGGCGTAGGCACTGAAGCTTTCTTT. The chain joins TRBV28 to TRBJ1-1; tentative D call: TRBD1 (5 bases). Per the germline V gene, CDR1 is MDHEN and CDR2 is SYDVKM. V lost 7 bases to trimming and J lost 4 bases, with 19 bases between them. This CDR3 has 15 amino acids.

This clone was seen just once. The rearrangement links TRBV5-1 to TRBJ1-1; D is perhaps TRBD1 (6 bases). Germline lookup yields CDR1 SGHRS and CDR2 YFSETQ. The CDR3 runs to 14 residues. The V end lost 4 bases, the J end lost 5 bases, and 15 bases lay between the germline ends. The CDR3 loop is CASSVQGWGTEAFF. CDR3 coding DNA: TGCGCCAGCAGCGTACAGGGATGGGGGACTGAAGCTTTCTTT.

The chain joins TRBV7-9 to TRBJ1-1; D gene unclear. Germline lookup yields CDR1 SEHNR and CDR2 FQNEAQ (reference sequence). The CDR3 extends over 17 amino acids. Trimming stripped 5 bases from V and 1 base from J, with 20 bases between. CDR3: CASSPRKLSFKNTEAFF. CDR3 sequence (DNA): TGTGCCAGCAGCCCTAGGAAGTTGTCCTTTAAGAACACTGAAGCTTTCTTT.

The chain combines TRBV15 with TRBJ2-7; D may correspond to TRBD1 or TRBD2 (6 bases each). CDR3 length: 15 amino acids. Looked up from germline, CDR1 is LNHNV and CDR2 is YYDKDF (reference sequence). Trimming removed 5 bases from V and 6 bases from J, with 20 bases in between. The CDR3 sequence: CATSAQRGVLGEQYF. The CDR3 nucleotides are TGTGCCACCAGCGCCCAAAGGGGGGTTTTGGGCGAGCAGTACTTC.

The chain uses TRBV5-4 and TRBJ1-1, with 7 nucleotides matching TRBD1. The CDR3 length is 13 residues. Germline CDR1 and CDR2: SGHNT and YYREEE (reference sequence). V trimming: 3 bases; J trimming: 3 bases; junction bases outside the gene matches: 2. The CDR3 region is CASSWGTDTEAFF. CDR3 bases: TGTGCCAGCAGCTGGGGGACAGACACTGAAGCTTTCTTT.

This clone showed up just a few times. The chain recombines TRBV27 with TRBJ2-7; 11 bases map to TRBD1. The CDR3 contains 16 residues. V shed 2 bases, J shed 3 bases, and the junction held 6 bases outside the gene matches. Germline loops: CDR1 MNHEY, CDR2 SMNVEV (reference sequence). This chain's CDR3 is CASSLPTGTGGYEQYF. The CDR3 region has the DNA TGTGCCAGCAGTTTACCTACCGGGACAGGGGGCTACGAGCAGTACTTC.

This chain connects TRBV5-3 to TRBJ1-6; D is undetermined. TRBV5-3 is filed as an ORF, its function uncertain. Deletions cut 9 bases from V and 4 bases from J, with 14 bases between. CDR3 length equals 14 residues. CDR3 nucleotides: TGTGCCATCCACCCGACAAATTATAATTCACCCCTCCACTTT. Translation gives CAIHPTNYNSPLHF.

This rearrangement joins TRBV5-1 to TRBJ1-1; 9 nucleotides agree with TRBD1. Germline V gives CDR1 SGHRS, CDR2 YFSETQ. The CDR3 totals 17 residues. V shed 5 bases, J shed 3 bases, and the junction held 14 bases outside the gene matches. CDR3 sequence: CASRLNHADRGDTEAFF. The CDR3 DNA is TGCGCCAGCAGACTAAACCACGCGGACAGGGGTGACACTGAAGCTTTCTTT.

This clone was found once. V and J are TRBV20-1 and TRBJ1-1, with D unclear. Per germline, CDR1 DFQATT and CDR2 SNEGSKA (reference sequence). CDR3 size: 11 residues. Trimming cost V 0 bases and J 10 bases, with 9 bases left between them. The CDR3 bases are TGCAGTGCTAGAGATGACCAGATAGCTTTCTTT. Translating gives CSARDDQIAFF.

V is TRBV27 and J is TRBJ2-7; D gene uncertain. The CDR3 is made up of 13 amino acids. V gave up 5 bases and J gave up 4 bases, with 12 bases separating them. Germline CDR1 is MNHEY and CDR2 is SMNVEV (reference sequence). CDR3 in amino acids: CASSPTDGYEQYF. The CDR3 DNA is TGTGCCAGCAGTCCTACTGACGGGTACGAGCAGTACTTC.

This clone was seen only once. The V call is TRBV28, the J call TRBJ2-7; no firm D call. Trimming removed 5 bases from V and 3 bases from J, with 8 bases in between. Looked up from germline, CDR1 is MDHEN and CDR2 is SYDVKM. The CDR3 length is 12 residues. The CDR3 sequence is CASSRTRYEQYF. CDR3 in DNA: TGTGCCAGCAGTCGTACTCGCTACGAGCAGTACTTC.

The chain employs TRBV10-3 and TRBJ2-1; 11 positions agree with TRBD1. The CDR3 totals 14 residues. Germline trimming cut 4 bases from V and 7 bases from J; bases unmatched to any gene: 3. CDR1 ENHRY and CDR2 SYGVKD come from the germline V gene. For the CDR3, the DNA is TGTGCCATCAGTGGGACAGGGGGCCCAAATGAGCAGTTCTTC. Protein product: CAISGTGGPNEQFF.

The chain joins TRBV10-3 to TRBJ2-1; possible D gene TRBD2, 5 bases. The CDR3 runs 14 residues. CDR1 is ENHRY, CDR2 SYGVKD, per germline. V dropped 2 bases and J dropped 5 bases, with 10 bases sitting between them. The CDR3 protein is CAISEPTRDNEQFF. CDR3 in DNA: TGTGCCATCAGTGAGCCTACTAGGGACAATGAGCAGTTCTTC.

In the case of this clone: It is likely a read error, because the conserved phenylalanine at the end of the CDR3 is missing. The DNA is omitted, as the CDR3 cannot be located on it reliably, and the CDR3 follows TCRdb's listing. The rearrangement uses TRBV2 and TRBJ1-2. Germline V gene data show CDR1 as SNHLY and CDR2 as FYNNEI. The CDR3 is 9 amino acids in total, end residues counted. CDR3 sequence: CASSPRGLL.